This T cell receptor (beta chain) was identified during a study of OX40 agonist ivuxolimab in advanced cancers. Findings and caveats of the study: The study found that CD8+ T cells averaged more expanded clones than CD4+.

The germline V gene has CDR1 SGHAT and CDR2 FQNNGV. Trimming shortened V by 5 bases and J by 4 bases, and 15 bases separated the two germline ends. CDR3 length: 14 residues. On this clone: No antigen is known for it.

TCRdb's table, derived via immunoSEQ multiplex PCR, lists solely in-frame clones and lacks some. This repertoire shows roughly 35,000 clones, less than 80% found once; its top ten account for 10% to 15%. The sample consisted of CD4+ or CD8+ T cells sorted from blood, taken in a trial of the OX40 agonist ivuxolimab. This receptor was identified in an adult with an advanced solid tumor such as melanoma, head and neck, liver or kidney cancer. The gene calls are TRBV11-2 and TRBJ2-7; TRBD2 is a possible D gene (6 bases). DNA of the CDR3: TGTGCCAGCAGCCATGCGCGGGGAGTTTACGAGCAGTACTTC. It translates to CASSHARGVYEQYF.